These 22 T cell receptor beta chains share one sample of origin, sequenced in a study of shared clonotypes between healthy human individuals. Sequenced by immunoSEQ multiplex PCR; TCRdb stores in-frame clones only, minus some. The table shows 450,000 or so clones, with over 60% occurring only once. The sequencing input was PBMCs. These receptors all stem from a woman in her forties in good health. Some clones in this sample may be carry-over from other donors' samples.

The V gene is TRBV30, the J gene TRBJ1-2, with TRBD1 matching over 7 bases. The CDR3 has 14 residues. Germline lookup yields CDR1 GTSNPN and CDR2 SVGIG (reference sequence). The V gene end was trimmed by 7 bases and the J gene end by 1 base; junction bases not matched to a gene: 9. CDR3 nucleotide sequence: TGTGCCTCACAGCCTAGGGGGCGTAACTATGGCTACACCTTC. It is translated as CASQPRGRNYGYTF.

CDR3 sequence (DNA): TGTGCCAGCATGGACGGGGAGCTGTTTTTT. Translation gives CASMDGELFF. The gene calls are TRBV25-1 and TRBJ2-2; D uncertain. The V end lost 7 bases, the J end lost 7 bases, and 4 bases lay between the germline ends. The CDR3 is 10 amino acids. Germline V gene lookup returns CDR1 MGHDK and CDR2 SYGVNS.

This rearrangement joins TRBV5-1 to TRBJ2-7; 10 nucleotides line up with TRBD1. The V gene end was trimmed by 3 bases and the J gene end by 5 bases; junction bases not matched to a gene: 5. Looked up from germline, CDR1 is SGHRS and CDR2 is YFSETQ. The CDR3 extends over 14 amino acids. The CDR3 region has the DNA TGCGCCAGCAGCTCCTCCGGGACAGGGGACGAGCAGTACTTC. Amino acid sequence: CASSSSGTGDEQYF.

Ten or more counts support this clone. This chain joins TRBV7-2 and TRBJ1-3; D perhaps matches TRBD1 (5 bases). V lost 2 bases and J 2 bases, leaving 10 bases between the germline ends. Germline lookup yields CDR1 SGHTA and CDR2 FQGNSA. This CDR3 has 15 residues. The CDR3 DNA sequence: TGTGCCAGCAGCTTATCTCGGGGGACTGGAAACACCATATATTTT. It codes for CASSLSRGTGNTIYF. The full variable domain, completed using reference TRBV7-2 and TRBJ1-3, is GAGVSQSPSNKVTEKGKDVELRCDPISGHTALYWYRQSLGQGLEFLIYFQGNSAPDKSGLPSDRFSAERTGGSVSTLTIQRTQQEDSAVYLCASSLSRGTGNTIYFGEGSWLTVV.

This clone was counted once. The chain recombines TRBV30 with TRBJ2-1, with TRBD2 matching 11 bases. Trimming took 0 bases from V and 7 from J; bases not matched to a gene: 11. This CDR3 is 17 amino acids long. Germline loops: CDR1 GTSNPN, CDR2 SVGIG (reference sequence). The DNA of the CDR3 is TGTGCCTGGAGTGTACGTTTTAGCGGGAGGGCGCGTAATGAGCAGTTCTTC. Residues: CAWSVRFSGRARNEQFF.

This clone was seen ten or more times. Other DNA sequences of this sample code for an identical CDR3. This sequence joins TRBV4-3 and TRBJ1-2; 7 nucleotides match TRBD1. Germline trimming cut 8 bases from V and 4 bases from J; bases unmatched to any gene: 4. CDR3 length equals 12 residues. The germline V gene encodes CDR1 LGHNA and CDR2 YSLEER. This CDR3 reads CASSGQSYGYTF. The CDR3 region has the DNA TGCGCCAGCTCGGGACAGTCCTATGGCTACACCTTC.

A note on this clone: An end of the junction differs from the germline gene, which may be a read error. This chain links TRBV15 with TRBJ1-3; D is unclear. CDR3 length: 11 amino acids. In germline, CDR1 is LNHNV, CDR2 YYDKDF (reference sequence). The CDR3, as DNA: TGTGCCACCAGTGCTGGGAACACCATATATTTT. This codes for CATSAGNTIYF.

The J gene is TRBJ1-4, the V gene TRBV30; D unclear. This CDR3 is built from 17 residues. Trimming shortened V by 7 bases and J by 4 bases, and 25 bases separated the two germline ends. Germline V gene data show CDR1 as GTSNPN and CDR2 as SVGIG (reference sequence). The CDR3 bases are TGTGCCTACCAGAGACTAGGGCCCCCCTTCTTTAATGAAAAACTGTTTTTT. Translation gives CAYQRLGPPFFNEKLFF.

The rearrangement joins TRBV2 to TRBJ2-7, with D possibly being TRBD1 or TRBD2 (5 bases each). The germline CDR1 and CDR2 sequences are SNHLY and FYNNEI. Trimming took 4 bases from V and 2 from J, leaving 12 bases between them. The CDR3 covers 14 residues. The CDR3 spells CASSGGGGAYEQYF. DNA for the CDR3: TGTGCCAGCAGTGGAGGTGGGGGTGCCTACGAGCAGTACTTC.

About this clone itself: Within the sample, other DNA sequences also encode this same CDR3. This chain links TRBV7-2 with TRBJ2-7; D not certain. This CDR3 has 13 residues. Deletions cut 3 bases from V and 1 base from J, with 7 bases between. The germline V gene has CDR1 SGHTA and CDR2 FQGNSA. The CDR3 nucleotides read TGTGCCAGCAGCTTGTCGAGGTCCTACGAGCAGTACTTC. Its protein is CASSLSRSYEQYF.

The genes are TRBV19 and TRBJ1-5, with D unclear. The CDR3 is 15 amino acids. CDR1 and CDR2 from the germline V gene are LNHDA and SQIVND (reference sequence). Trimming took off 8 bases at V and 0 bases at J, with 14 bases between the two ends. The CDR3 loop is CASRRDVASNQPQHF. The CDR3 nucleotides are TGTGCCAGTCGACGAGACGTAGCTAGCAATCAGCCCCAGCATTTT.

The V gene is TRBV7-9, the J gene TRBJ1-1, with D possibly TRBD1 on 6 matching bases. The V end was cut by 1 base, the J end by 3 bases, with 18 bases between. Per the germline V gene, CDR1 is SEHNR and CDR2 is FQNEAQ (reference sequence). The CDR3 sequence is 17 residues long. The CDR3 is CASSLVFSLNRDTEAFF. As DNA, the CDR3 is TGTGCCAGCAGCTTAGTGTTTTCCCTTAACAGGGACACTGAAGCTTTCTTT. The full variable domain, with the rest looked up from reference TRBV7-9 and TRBJ1-1, is DTGVSQNPRHKITKRGQNVTFRCDPISEHNRLYWYRQTLGQGPEFLTYFQNEAQLEKSRLLSDRFSAERPKGSFSTLEIQRTEQGDSAMYLCASSLVFSLNRDTEAFFGQGTRLTVV.

This clone was seen more than once but under ten times. This same CDR3 is encoded by further DNA sequences in the sample. J is TRBJ1-1 and V is TRBV5-1; 8 nucleotides line up with TRBD1. Looked up from germline, CDR1 is SGHRS and CDR2 is YFSETQ. CDR3 length: 15 amino acids. The V gene end was trimmed by 2 bases and the J gene end by 1 base; junction bases not matched to a gene: 4. DNA of the CDR3: TGCGCCAGCAGCTTCTCCGGGACAGGGAACACTGAAGCTTTCTTT. It codes for CASSFSGTGNTEAFF.

About this clone itself: A far larger clone is just one base off, so this is likely a read error. The sample holds other DNA sequences that translate to the same CDR3. V is TRBV5-1 and J is TRBJ1-1; 8 positions match TRBD1. V gave up 6 bases and J gave up 3 bases; unmatched junction bases: 7. The CDR3 loop spans 14 amino acids. Germline CDR1 is SGHRS and CDR2 is YFSETQ. CDR3 bases: TGCGCCAGCACGGATACAGGGGGAGACACTGAAGCTTTCTTT. Amino acids: CASTDTGGDTEAFF.

Turning to this clone: Compared with germline, one end of the junction differs, possibly owing to a read error. The chain has TRBV30 and TRBJ2-7; no clear D. CDR3 size: 15 residues. Germline lookup yields CDR1 GTSNPN and CDR2 SVGIG (reference sequence). The CDR3 region has the DNA TGTGCCCGGAGTCCGACCACACCTGTGGGGAACGAGCAGTACTTC. This gives the protein CARSPTTPVGNEQYF.

Worth noting for this clone: A far larger clone is only one base removed, so a read error is likely. V gene TRBV29-1 combines with J gene TRBJ1-1, with D maybe TRBD1 (5 bases). The CDR3 sequence is 14 residues long. The V gene's germline CDR1 is SQVTM and CDR2 ANQGSEA. V shed 7 bases and J shed 11 bases, with 26 bases lying between them. In DNA, the CDR3 is TGCAGCGCTACCAAGCAGGGCAGGCGCTTCGAGGCTTTCTTT. Translating it yields CSATKQGRRFEAFF.

V gene TRBV5-4 combines with J gene TRBJ2-7; 9 bases fit TRBD2. CDR3 length: 14 amino acids. Germline V gene data show CDR1 as SGHNT and CDR2 as YYREEE (reference sequence). With V trimmed by 4 bases and J by 2 bases, 4 bases remained unmatched. The DNA for the CDR3 is TGTGCCAGCAGCACTGAGCGGGGGGCCTACGAGCAGTACTTC. Its translation is CASSTERGAYEQYF.

As regards this clone: Given a much more abundant clone one base away, this may be a read error. V is TRBV6-1 and J is TRBJ2-2; D may be TRBD1 (5 bases). The CDR3 loop spans 14 amino acids. Germline lookup yields CDR1 MNHNS and CDR2 SASEGT. Deletions cut 7 bases from V and 10 bases from J, with 19 bases between. For the CDR3, the DNA is TGTGCCAGCACCCGCAGGGATATTCCCGAGGAGCTGTTTTTT. Its translation: CASTRRDIPEELFF.

V gene TRBV15 combines with J gene TRBJ1-5; TRBD1 matches 8 bases. V lost 5 bases and J lost 10; bases outside the gene matches: 10. CDR3 length: 14 residues. Germline V gene data show CDR1 as LNHNV and CDR2 as YYDKDF (reference sequence). The CDR3 reads CATSSGQGRTPQHF. The CDR3 nucleotides read TGTGCCACCAGCTCTGGACAGGGCCGAACCCCCCAGCATTTT.

The chain uses TRBV5-1 and TRBJ2-3, with 15 bases aligning to TRBD2. This CDR3 contains 17 residues. Germline V gene data show CDR1 as SGHRS and CDR2 as YFSETQ. After removal of 4 bases from V and 1 base from J, the junction contained 4 bases not matched to a gene. CDR3 in DNA: TGCGCCAGCAGCAGGGGACTAGCGGGAGGTGGCACAGATACGCAGTATTTT. As protein: CASSRGLAGGGTDTQYF.

CDR3 nucleotide sequence: TGTGCCAGTAGTATGACCCACATGGGCGGAATCTCCTACGAGCAGTACTTC. Translating gives CASSMTHMGGISYEQYF. The chain recombines TRBV19 with TRBJ2-7; D is unresolved. The CDR3 loop spans 17 amino acids. Germline loops: CDR1 LNHDA, CDR2 SQIVND (reference sequence). Between the trimmed V and J ends, which lost 3 bases and 0 bases, there was a span of 18 bases.

There are a few counts of this clone. This chain connects TRBV6-5 to TRBJ2-7; D gene unclear. In germline, CDR1 is MNHEY, CDR2 SVGAGI. The CDR3 spans 13 residues. V was pared by 10 bases and J by 3 bases, with 16 bases between. The CDR3 nucleotides are TGTGCCACTTTAGCACCCGGCATCTACGAGCAGTACTTC. It yields the protein CATLAPGIYEQYF.